The sequence of this TCR beta chain was determined in a study of T cell responses to AZD1222 COVID-19 vaccine. Study results and limitations: The donor cohort was predominantly white British with a female majority, and clonal diversity may have been underestimated. Across the whole spike, CD4 TCRs peaked at regions 160-218 and 743-854. Repertoire samples came only from after the peak T cell response.

The CDR3 has 15 amino acids. Germline-derived CDR1 and CDR2 are MNHEY and SVGAGI. V shed 6 bases and J 0 bases; nucleotides not matched to a gene: 8. Sequenced by immunoSEQ multiplex PCR; TCRdb stores in-frame clones only, minus some. The data show under 45,000 clones, approximately 88% seen once. On this clone: The antigen remains unidentified.

Sequencing was performed on peripheral blood, taken on day 0 of AZD1222 vaccination. The chain carries TRBV6-5 and TRBJ2-7; 7 positions match TRBD2. This clonotype was sampled from an adult in good health. The CDR3 loop reads CASRVSGLNSYEQYF. CDR3 coding DNA: TGTGCCAGCAGGGTTAGCGGGCTCAACTCCTACGAGCAGTACTTC.